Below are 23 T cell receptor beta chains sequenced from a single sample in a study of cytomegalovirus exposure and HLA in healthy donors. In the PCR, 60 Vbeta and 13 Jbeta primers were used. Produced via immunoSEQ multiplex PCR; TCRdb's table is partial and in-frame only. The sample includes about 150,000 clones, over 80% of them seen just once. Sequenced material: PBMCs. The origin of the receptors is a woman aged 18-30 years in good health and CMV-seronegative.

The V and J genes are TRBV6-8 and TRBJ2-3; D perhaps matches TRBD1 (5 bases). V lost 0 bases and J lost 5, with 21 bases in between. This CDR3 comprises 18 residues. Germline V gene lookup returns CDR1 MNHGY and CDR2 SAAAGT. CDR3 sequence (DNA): TGTGCCAGCAGTTACTCTCCCCTTAGACCCAGGGAAGGAGATACGCAGTATTTT. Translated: CASSYSPLRPREGDTQYF.

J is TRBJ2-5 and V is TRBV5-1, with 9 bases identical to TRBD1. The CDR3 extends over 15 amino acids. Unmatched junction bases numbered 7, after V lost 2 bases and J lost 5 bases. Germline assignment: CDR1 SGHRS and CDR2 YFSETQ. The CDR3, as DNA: TGCGCCAGCAGCTTTGGGACAGGGACCGGGGAGACCCAGTACTTC. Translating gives CASSFGTGTGETQYF.

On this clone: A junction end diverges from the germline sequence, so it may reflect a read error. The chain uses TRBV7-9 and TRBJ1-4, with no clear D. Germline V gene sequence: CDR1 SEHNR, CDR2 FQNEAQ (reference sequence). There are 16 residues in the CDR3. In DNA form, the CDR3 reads TGTTCCAGCAGCTTCCGAGGAGGGTACACTAATGAAAAACTGTTTTTT. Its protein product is CSSSFRGGYTNEKLFF.

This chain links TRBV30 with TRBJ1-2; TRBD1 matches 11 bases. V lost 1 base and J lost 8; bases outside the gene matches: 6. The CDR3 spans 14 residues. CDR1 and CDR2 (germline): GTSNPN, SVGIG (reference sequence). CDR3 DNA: TGTGCCTGGAGTGCCGGACAGGGGGCGAGGGGCTACACCTTC. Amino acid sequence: CAWSAGQGARGYTF.

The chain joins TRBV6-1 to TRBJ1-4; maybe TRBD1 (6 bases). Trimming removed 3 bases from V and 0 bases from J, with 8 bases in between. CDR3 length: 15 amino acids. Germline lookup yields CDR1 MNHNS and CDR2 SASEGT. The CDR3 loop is CASSDRQATNEKLFF. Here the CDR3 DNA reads TGTGCCAGCAGTGATAGACAGGCAACTAATGAAAAACTGTTTTTT.

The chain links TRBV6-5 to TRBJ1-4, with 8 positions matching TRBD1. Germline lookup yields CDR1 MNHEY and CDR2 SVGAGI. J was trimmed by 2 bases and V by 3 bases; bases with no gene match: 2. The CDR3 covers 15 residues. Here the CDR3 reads CASSYSGGTNEKLFF. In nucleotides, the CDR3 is TGTGCCAGCAGTTATTCAGGGGGCACTAATGAAAAACTGTTTTTT.

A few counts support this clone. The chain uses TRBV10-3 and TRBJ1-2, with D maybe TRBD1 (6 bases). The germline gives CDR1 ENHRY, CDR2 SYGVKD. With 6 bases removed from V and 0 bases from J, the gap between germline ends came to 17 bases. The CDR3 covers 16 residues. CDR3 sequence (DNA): TGTGCCATCAGCCTAAGTCCGGGACACACTAACTATGGCTACACCTTC. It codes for CAISLSPGHTNYGYTF.

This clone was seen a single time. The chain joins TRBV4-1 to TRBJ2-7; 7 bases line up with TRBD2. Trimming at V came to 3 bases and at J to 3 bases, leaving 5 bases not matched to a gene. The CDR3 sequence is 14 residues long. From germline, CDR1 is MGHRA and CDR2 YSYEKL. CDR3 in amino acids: CASSHGEGSYEQYF. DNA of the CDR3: TGCGCCAGCAGCCATGGGGAGGGGAGCTACGAGCAGTACTTC.

This chain's CDR3 is CASSYGGASGEETQYF. The CDR3 nucleotides read TGTGCCAGCAGTTACGGGGGGGCTAGCGGAGAAGAGACCCAGTACTTC. The chain links TRBV6-6 to TRBJ2-5; D is possibly TRBD2 (7 bases). Looked up from germline, CDR1 is MNHNY and CDR2 is SVGAGI (reference sequence). The germline V and J ends were trimmed by 2 bases and 3 bases, with 16 bases remaining between them. This CDR3 has 16 amino acids.

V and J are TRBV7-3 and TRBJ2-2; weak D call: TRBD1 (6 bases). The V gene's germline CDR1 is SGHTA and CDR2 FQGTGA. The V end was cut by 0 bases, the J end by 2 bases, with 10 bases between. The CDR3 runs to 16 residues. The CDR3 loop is CASSLTGTSNTGELFF. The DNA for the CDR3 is TGTGCCAGCAGCTTAACCGGGACATCAAACACCGGGGAGCTGTTTTTT.

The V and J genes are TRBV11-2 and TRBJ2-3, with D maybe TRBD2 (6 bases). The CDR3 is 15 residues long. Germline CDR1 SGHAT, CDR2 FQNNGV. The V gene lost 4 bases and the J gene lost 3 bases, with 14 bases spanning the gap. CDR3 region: CASSYHNRETDTQYF. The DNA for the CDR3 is TGTGCCAGCAGCTACCACAACCGGGAGACAGATACGCAGTATTTT.

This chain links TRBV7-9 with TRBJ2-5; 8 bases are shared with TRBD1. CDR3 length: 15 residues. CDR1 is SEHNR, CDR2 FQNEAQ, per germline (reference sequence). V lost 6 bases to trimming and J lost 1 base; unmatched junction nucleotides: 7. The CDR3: CASRAPGGPQETQYF. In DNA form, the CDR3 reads TGTGCCAGCAGAGCCCCAGGGGGCCCCCAAGAGACCCAGTACTTC.

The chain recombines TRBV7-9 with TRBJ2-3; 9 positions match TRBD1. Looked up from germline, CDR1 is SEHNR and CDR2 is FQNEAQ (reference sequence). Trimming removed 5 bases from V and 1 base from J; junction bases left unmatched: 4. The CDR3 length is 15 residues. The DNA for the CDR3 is TGTGCCAGCAGCATACACAGGGGGCGCACAGATACGCAGTATTTT. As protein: CASSIHRGRTDTQYF.

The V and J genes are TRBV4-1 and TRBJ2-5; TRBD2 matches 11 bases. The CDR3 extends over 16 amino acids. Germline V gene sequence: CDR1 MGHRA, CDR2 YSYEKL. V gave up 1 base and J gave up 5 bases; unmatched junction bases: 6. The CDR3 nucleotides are TGCGCCAGCAGCCAAGTGACTAGCGGGGTAGGGGAGACCCAGTACTTC. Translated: CASSQVTSGVGETQYF.

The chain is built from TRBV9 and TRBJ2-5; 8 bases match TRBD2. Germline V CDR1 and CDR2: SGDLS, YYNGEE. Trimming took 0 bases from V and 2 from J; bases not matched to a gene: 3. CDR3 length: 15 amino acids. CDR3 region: CASSVAGGLQETQYF. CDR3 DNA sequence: TGTGCCAGCAGCGTAGCGGGGGGGCTTCAAGAGACCCAGTACTTC.

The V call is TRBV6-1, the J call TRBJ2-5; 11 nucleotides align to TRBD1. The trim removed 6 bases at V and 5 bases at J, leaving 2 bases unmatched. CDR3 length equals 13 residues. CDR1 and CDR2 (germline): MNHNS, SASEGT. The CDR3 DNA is TGTGCCAGCAGCCGGGACAGGGGGGAGACCCAGTACTTC. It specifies CASSRDRGETQYF.

CDR3 DNA: TGTGCCAGCAGTGATCACAGGGGGGCTGGAAACACCATATATTTT. The encoded protein is CASSDHRGAGNTIYF. This chain links TRBV6-1 with TRBJ1-3; TRBD1 agrees at 8 bases. The CDR3 is 15 amino acids. Germline V lookup: CDR1 MNHNS, CDR2 SASEGT. J was trimmed by 2 bases and V by 3 bases; bases with no gene match: 3.

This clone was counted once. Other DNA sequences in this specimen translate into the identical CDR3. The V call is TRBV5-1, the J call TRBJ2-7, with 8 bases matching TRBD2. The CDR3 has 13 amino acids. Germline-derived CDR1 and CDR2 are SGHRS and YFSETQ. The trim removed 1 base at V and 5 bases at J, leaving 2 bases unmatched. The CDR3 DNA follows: TGCGCCAGCAGCTTGCGGGGGGGCGACGAGCAGTACTTC. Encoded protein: CASSLRGGDEQYF.

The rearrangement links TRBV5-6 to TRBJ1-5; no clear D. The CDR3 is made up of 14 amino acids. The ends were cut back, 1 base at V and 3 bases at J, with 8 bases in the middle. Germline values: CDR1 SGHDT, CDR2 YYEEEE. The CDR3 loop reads CASSLRGFNQPQHF. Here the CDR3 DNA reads TGTGCCAGCAGCTTGAGAGGGTTCAATCAGCCCCAGCATTTT.

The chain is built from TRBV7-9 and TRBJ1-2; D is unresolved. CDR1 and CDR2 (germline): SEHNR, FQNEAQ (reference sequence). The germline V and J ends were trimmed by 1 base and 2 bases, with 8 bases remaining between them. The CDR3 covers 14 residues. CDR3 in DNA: TGTGCCAGCAGCTTAGATGGCGGCAACTATGGCTACACCTTC. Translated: CASSLDGGNYGYTF.

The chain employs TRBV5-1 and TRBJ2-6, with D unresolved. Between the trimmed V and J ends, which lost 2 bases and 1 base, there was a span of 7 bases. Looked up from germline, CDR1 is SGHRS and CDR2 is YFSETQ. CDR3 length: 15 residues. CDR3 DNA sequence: TGCGCCAGCAGCTTAGCACCTTCTGGGGCCAACGTCCTGACTTTC. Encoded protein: CASSLAPSGANVLTF.

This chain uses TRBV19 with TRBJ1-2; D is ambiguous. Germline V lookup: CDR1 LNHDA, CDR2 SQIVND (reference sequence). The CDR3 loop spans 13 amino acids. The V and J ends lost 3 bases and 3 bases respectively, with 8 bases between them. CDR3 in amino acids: CASSIRSHYGYTF. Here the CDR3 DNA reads TGTGCCAGTAGTATCCGGAGCCACTATGGCTACACCTTC.

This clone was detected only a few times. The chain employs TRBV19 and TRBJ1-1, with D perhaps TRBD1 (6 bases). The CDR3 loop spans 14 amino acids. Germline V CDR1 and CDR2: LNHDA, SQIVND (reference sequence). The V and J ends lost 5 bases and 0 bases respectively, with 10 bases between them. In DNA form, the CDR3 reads TGTGCCAGTAGTCCGGACAGCCTGAACACTGAAGCTTTCTTT. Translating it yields CASSPDSLNTEAFF.